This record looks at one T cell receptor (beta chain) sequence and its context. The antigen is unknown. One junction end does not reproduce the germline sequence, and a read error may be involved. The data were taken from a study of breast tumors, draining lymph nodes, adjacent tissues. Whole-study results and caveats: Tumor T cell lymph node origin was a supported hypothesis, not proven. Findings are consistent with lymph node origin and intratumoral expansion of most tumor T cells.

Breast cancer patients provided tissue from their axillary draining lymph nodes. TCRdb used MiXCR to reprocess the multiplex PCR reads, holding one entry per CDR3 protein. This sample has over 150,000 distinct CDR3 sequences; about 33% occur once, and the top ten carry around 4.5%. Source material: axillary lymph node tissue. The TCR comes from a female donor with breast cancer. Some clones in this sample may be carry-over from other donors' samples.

As DNA, the CDR3 is TGCGCCGGCAGCCAGGCGACAGAGGGCGGTGAAAAACTGTTTTTT. Its protein is CAGSQATEGGEKLFF. The chain couples TRBV4-1 to TRBJ1-4, with TRBD1 as a possible D gene (5 bases). Germline V gives CDR1 MGHRA, CDR2 YSYEKL. This CDR3 spans 15 amino acids.